A selection of T cell receptor beta chains follows, all from one sample in a study of blood T cell repertoires in COVID-19. The method was immunoSEQ multiplex PCR; TCRdb's version includes in-frame clones alone and lacks a portion of them. The sample holds over 100,000 clones, about 89% seen once. What was sequenced was peripheral blood. All receptors come from a human donor with acute or convalescent COVID-19. The donor label of this sample is uncertain. The conserved cysteine and the conserved F or W are not part of the CDR3 here.

J gene,V gene,CDR3 protein
TRBJ2-1,TRBV6-5,ASRRQGGNEQF
TRBJ1-5,TRBV2,ASSNRVNQPQH
TRBJ2-5,TRBV2,ASSSNGGETQY
TRBJ2-1,TRBV13,ASSRQDSYNEQF
TRBJ2-7,TRBV5-1,ASSLLGYEQY
TRBJ2-2,TRBV28,ASIFLTGWWGELF
TRBJ1-1,TRBV28,ASKRQGSAF
TRBJ2-7,TRBV7-2,ASSSLTGGAYEQY
TRBJ2-2,TRBV6-6,ASSSRGVNTGELF
TRBJ1-4,TRBV19,ASSIDILEKLF